The sequence of this T cell receptor (beta chain) was determined in a study of cytomegalovirus exposure and HLA in healthy donors. General study results and limits: Later analysis identified a missense DCLRE1C variant that was linked to TCR beta V- and J-gene trimming. Common viral pathogens seemed, in a later analysis, to connect with several of the most significant clusters.

Note on this clone: Its matching antigen is unknown.

The primer mix had 60 Vbeta and 13 Jbeta primers. Assay: immunoSEQ multiplex PCR; the TCRdb copy retains only in-frame clones and omits some. Of under 140,000 clones in the sample, 65% to 85% are singletons; the top ten hold 6.2%. CDR1 and CDR2 (germline): LGHNA, YNFKEQ. The CDR3 is 19 amino acids. V lost 4 bases, J lost 7 bases, and 18 bases stayed unmatched. The source material was PBMCs. The chain uses TRBV4-2 and TRBJ2-2, with 10 bases matching TRBD2. The sequence came from a man in his thirties or forties in good health and CMV-seropositive. The CDR3 DNA follows: TGTGCCAGCAGCCGTCAGTTGTCCAGCGGGGGGGCTCTAGTCGGGGAGCTGTTTTTT. It yields the protein CASSRQLSSGGALVGELFF.